One and the same sample provided the 2 T cell receptor beta chains below, sequenced in a study of blood T cell repertoires in COVID-19. Clones were sequenced by immunoSEQ multiplex PCR, and TCRdb holds only the in-frame ones, with some missing. The sample lists roughly 250,000 clones; about 93% were seen once. Sequencing was carried out using peripheral blood. All receptors come from a man aged 25 to 40 with COVID-19, enrolled during active disease.

The chain has TRBV6-5 and TRBJ1-5; no clear D gene. The V end was cut by 7 bases, the J end by 0 bases, with 7 bases between. The CDR3 consists of 13 residues. Germline CDR1 and CDR2: MNHEY and SVGAGI. CDR3 loop: CASKRGSNQPQHF. In nucleotides, the CDR3 is TGTGCCAGCAAGCGAGGTAGCAATCAGCCCCAGCATTTT.

The CDR3 DNA is TGCGCCAGCAGCTTGGCAGGGGCCCCGAACACCGGGGAGCTGTTTTTT. Amino acids: CASSLAGAPNTGELFF. The gene calls are TRBV5-1 and TRBJ2-2; D is perhaps TRBD1 (6 bases). CDR1 and CDR2 (germline): SGHRS, YFSETQ. The CDR3 runs to 16 residues. Trimming stripped 0 bases from V and 0 bases from J, with 9 bases between.